This T cell receptor beta chain was sequenced in a study of T cell repertoires in cytomegalovirus infection. Study in general: Indications came from public TCR beta signatures; they pointed to CMV infection and to a matching HLA type.

V lost 3 bases and J 0 bases, leaving 14 bases between the germline ends. The CDR3 length is 15 residues. Germline assignment: CDR1 DFQATT and CDR2 SNEGSKA (reference sequence). TCRdb reanalysed the reads using MiXCR and keeps one entry per CDR3 protein. The repertoire includes hundreds of thousands of distinct CDR3 sequences, roughly 20% of them detected once, and 8.7% sits in the top ten. The sample holds a few counts of this clonotype. This chain joins TRBV20-1 and TRBJ1-2; D uncertain. The source of this sequence is a human donor in good health (CMV status not recorded). Some clones in this sample may be carry-over from other donors' samples. The sequencing sample was made of PBMCs. CDR3: CSARTALSSNYGYTF. CDR3 DNA: TGCAGTGCTAGGACGGCCCTCTCGTCTAACTATGGCTACACCTTC.